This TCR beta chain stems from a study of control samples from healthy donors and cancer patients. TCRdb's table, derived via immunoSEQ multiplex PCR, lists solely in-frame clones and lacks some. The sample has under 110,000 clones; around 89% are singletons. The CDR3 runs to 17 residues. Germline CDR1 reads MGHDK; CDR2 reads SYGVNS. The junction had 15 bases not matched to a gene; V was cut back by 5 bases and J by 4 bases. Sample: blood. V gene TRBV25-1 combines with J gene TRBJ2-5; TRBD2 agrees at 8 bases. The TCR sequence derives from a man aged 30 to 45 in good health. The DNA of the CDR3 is TGTGCCAGCAGTCCCTACGCACTAGCGGCGGGCGGAGAGACCCAGTACTTC. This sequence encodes CASSPYALAAGGETQYF.